The rows below give T cell receptor beta chains drawn from one sample of a study of tumor-infiltrating lymphocytes in localized non-small cell lung cancer. TCRdb keeps only in-frame clones here, not all; method: immunoSEQ multiplex PCR. The sample shows thousands of clones, 65% to 80% of them seen only once. The sample was uninvolved lung tissue not adjacent to the tumor. The receptors here all came from a human donor with non-small cell lung cancer. Each CDR3 is given with its conserved first and last residue. The D gene is left open where the match is weak. The listing skips clone size in some rows; elsewhere it reads once, few, many or a size class.

15 | . | TRBJ2-2 | TRBV7-2 | . | TGTGCCAGCAGCTATAGCTGGCGGAACACCGGGGAGCTGTTTTTT | CASSYSWRNTGELFF
14 | TRBD1 | TRBJ1-1 | TRBV28 | . | TGTGCCAGCAGAAACAGGGGGATGAACACTGAAGCTTTCTTT | CASRNRGMNTEAFF
15 | . | TRBJ2-7 | TRBV5-5 | medium-sized | TGTGCCAGCAGCTTCCTACGGGACAAGTTTTACGAGCAGTACTTC | CASSFLRDKFYEQYF
12 | . | TRBJ1-2 | TRBV30 | . | TGTGCCTGGACAAAGGGTTCTAAGAGCTACACCTTC | CAWTKGSKSYTF
13 | TRBD1 | TRBJ1-2 | TRBV29-1 | . | TGCAGCGTTGGAACAGGGGTCGGCTATGGCTACACCTTC | CSVGTGVGYGYTF
11 | . | TRBJ1-1 | TRBV6-1 | . | TGTGCCAGCAGTTTGGGCACTGAAGCTTTCTTT | CASSLGTEAFF
16 | TRBD1 | TRBJ1-5 | TRBV19 | . | TGTGCCAGTACGTCGGACAGGCCGTATAGCAATCAGCCCCAGCATTTT | CASTSDRPYSNQPQHF
15 | TRBD1 | TRBJ2-7 | TRBV5-6 | . | TGTGCCAGCAGCTCGAGGACAGGGGTGGCCGGCGAGCAGTACTTC | CASSSRTGVAGEQYF
14 | . | TRBJ1-5 | TRBV27 | few | TGTGCCAGCAGTTCCGGTGGCAGGGATCAGCCCCAGCATTTT | CASSSGGRDQPQHF
14 | . | TRBJ1-2 | TRBV4-3 | once | TGCGCCAGCAGCCCAATTGGGACGGGGTATGGCTACACCTTC | CASSPIGTGYGYTF
14 | TRBD1 | TRBJ1-1 | TRBV6-1 | medium-sized | TGTGCCCTAGTAGCGGGACAGGGCTACACTGAAGCTTTCTTT | CALVAGQGYTEAFF
14 | . | TRBJ2-6 | TRBV2 | few | TGTGCCAGCAAGGGCGTCTCTGGGGCCAACGTCCTGACTTTC | CASKGVSGANVLTF
14 | TRBD1 | TRBJ1-2 | TRBV6-5 | . | TGTGCCAGCAGAGGACAGGGAGTGGGGTATGGCTACACCTTC | CASRGQGVGYGYTF
14 | TRBD2 | TRBJ2-3 | TRBV30 | few | TGTGCCTTGCTACTAGCGGGAGGAAGTGATACGCAGTATTTT | CALLLAGGSDTQYF
17 | TRBD1 | TRBJ2-5 | TRBV27 | few | TGTGCCAGCACCGGGCTGAGGGGCAGGGGGTTGGGGGAGACCCAGTACTTC | CASTGLRGRGLGETQYF
18 | TRBD1 | TRBJ1-4 | TRBV28 | . | TGTGCCAGCAGTGCACCCCCGGGACAGGGGGGAGCTAATGAAAAACTGTTTTTT | CASSAPPGQGGANEKLFF
14 | . | TRBJ2-7 | TRBV9 | medium-sized | TGTGCCAGCGCGCGGGGGCATGGTCCCTACGAGCAGTACTTC | CASARGHGPYEQYF
14 | TRBD1 | TRBJ2-5 | TRBV7-2 | . | TGTGCCAGCAGCCCGGGGACAGGGGGAGAGACCCAGTACTTC | CASSPGTGGETQYF
13 | . | TRBJ2-7 | TRBV4-3 | . | TGCGCCAGCAGCCACTCTGGTACCTACGAGCAGTACTTC | CASSHSGTYEQYF
17 | TRBD2 | TRBJ2-3 | TRBV27 | . | TGTGCCAGCAGTTCACTAGCGGGAGGAAGGGGCACAGATACGCAGTATTTT | CASSSLAGGRGTDTQYF
14 | . | TRBJ2-7 | TRBV27 | . | TGTGCCAGCAGTTTCGGGGGAGCCGCCTACGAGCAGTACTTC | CASSFGGAAYEQYF
12 | . | TRBJ1-2 | TRBV9 | . | TGTGCCAGCAGTAAACAGGGATATGGCTACACCTTC | CASSKQGYGYTF
15 | TRBD2 | TRBJ2-2 | TRBV5-4 | . | TGTGCCAGCAGCTTGGAGCGGGAGGTGGGCGGGGAGCTGTTTTTT | CASSLEREVGGELFF
14 | . | TRBJ1-2 | TRBV7-2 | few | TGTGCCAGCAGCTTAGGGGGGGGCCCCTATGGCTACACCTTC | CASSLGGGPYGYTF
14 | TRBD1 | TRBJ2-2 | TRBV2 | . | TGTGCCAGCGACAGGGACGCGAACACCGGGGAGCTGTTTTTT | CASDRDANTGELFF
13 | TRBD2 | TRBJ2-5 | TRBV2 | . | TGTGCCAGCAGTGCAGGGTGGGGGGGGACCCAGTACTTC | CASSAGWGGTQYF
14 | . | TRBJ2-3 | TRBV4-2 | . | TGTGCCAGCAGCCAAGATTTGAGCACAGATACGCAGTATTTT | CASSQDLSTDTQYF
15 | TRBD1 | TRBJ2-7 | TRBV5-1 | large | TGCGCCAGCAGCGGAGGGGGGACAGGGATTTACGAGCAGTACTTC | CASSGGGTGIYEQYF
15 | TRBD1 | TRBJ2-3 | TRBV29-1 | . | TGCAGCGTCTCCTCCGGGACAGGGGGGACAGATACGCAGTATTTT | CSVSSGTGGTDTQYF
15 | TRBD2 | TRBJ2-2 | TRBV6-6 | . | TGTGCCAGCAGCGCCGGGACTAGCGACACCGGGGAGCTGTTTTTT | CASSAGTSDTGELFF
14 | . | TRBJ2-7 | TRBV6-6 | . | TGTGCCAGCAGGCTGGGTCCTAGGGACTACGAGCAGTACTTC | CASRLGPRDYEQYF
16 | TRBD2 | TRBJ2-2 | TRBV14 | once | TGTGCCAGCAGCGTTCGACAGCGGGGGTTGGCCGGGGAGCTGTTTTTT | CASSVRQRGLAGELFF
16 | TRBD1 | TRBJ1-2 | TRBV5-4 | . | TGTGCCAGCAGCCCATTCCGGGACAGGGGGCTGGCTGGCTACACCTTC | CASSPFRDRGLAGYTF
14 | TRBD1 | TRBJ1-1 | TRBV6-4 | . | TGTGCCAGCAGCCCAGGGGGCCAAGGGAGTGAAGCTTTCTTT | CASSPGGQGSEAFF
15 | . | TRBJ2-7 | TRBV7-8 | . | TGTGCCAGCAGCCGACGGCTAGGCCAGGGCTACGAGCAGTACTTC | CASSRRLGQGYEQYF
16 | TRBD2 | TRBJ2-3 | TRBV4-3 | . | TGCGCCAGCAGCCAAGACACAGCGGGAACCCCCCGGGCACAGTATTTT | CASSQDTAGTPRAQYF
16 | . | TRBJ1-2 | TRBV4-3 | . | TGCGCCAGCAGCCACGAGCGGATCAGGGCCAACTATGGCTACACCTTC | CASSHERIRANYGYTF
13 | TRBD2 | TRBJ2-7 | TRBV13 | . | TGTGCCAGCAGCCCCGGACTAGCCTACGAGCAGTACTTC | CASSPGLAYEQYF
15 | TRBD2 | TRBJ2-7 | TRBV7-2 | . | TGTGCCAGCAGCCTTCTGACTAGCGGGAAATACGAGCAGTACTTC | CASSLLTSGKYEQYF
13 | TRBD1 | TRBJ2-2 | TRBV29-1 | . | TGCAGCGCAGGACAGGGGGCGCGAGGGGAGCTGTTTTTT | CSAGQGARGELFF
14 | . | TRBJ1-5 | TRBV7-9 | medium-sized | TGTGCCAGCAGCCCACAGACTAGCAATCAGCCCCAGCATTTT | CASSPQTSNQPQHF
13 | TRBD1 | TRBJ2-7 | TRBV28 | . | TGTGCCAGCAGAGACAGGGATATCCACGAGCAGTACTTC | CASRDRDIHEQYF
16 | . | TRBJ2-2 | TRBV28 | few | TGTGCCAGCAGTCCCGAGAGGGGGAGGGTCACCGGGGAGCTGTTTTTT | CASSPERGRVTGELFF
14 | . | TRBJ2-5 | TRBV18 | . | TGTGCCAGCTCACCGTGGACAGTTTCCGAGACCCAGTACTTC | CASSPWTVSETQYF
13 | TRBD2 | TRBJ2-7 | TRBV29-1 | . | TGCAGCGTTGTTCGGACTAGTGGGGAAGAGCAGTACTTC | CSVVRTSGEEQYF
12 | . | TRBJ2-7 | TRBV28 | . | TGTGCCAGCAGTTTGGGGCTCTACGAGCAGTACTTC | CASSLGLYEQYF
15 | . | TRBJ2-3 | TRBV29-1 | once | TGCAGCGGGGGGTTGACAGGAGGAAGCACAGATACGCAGTATTTT | CSGGLTGGSTDTQYF
13 | . | TRBJ2-2 | TRBV10-3 | . | TGTGCCATCAGTGAAGAGGAGTCCGGGGAGCTGTTTTTT | CAISEEESGELFF
13 | . | TRBJ2-1 | TRBV7-6 | . | TGTGCCAGCAGCTTATCCGGGTACAATGAGCAGTTCTTC | CASSLSGYNEQFF